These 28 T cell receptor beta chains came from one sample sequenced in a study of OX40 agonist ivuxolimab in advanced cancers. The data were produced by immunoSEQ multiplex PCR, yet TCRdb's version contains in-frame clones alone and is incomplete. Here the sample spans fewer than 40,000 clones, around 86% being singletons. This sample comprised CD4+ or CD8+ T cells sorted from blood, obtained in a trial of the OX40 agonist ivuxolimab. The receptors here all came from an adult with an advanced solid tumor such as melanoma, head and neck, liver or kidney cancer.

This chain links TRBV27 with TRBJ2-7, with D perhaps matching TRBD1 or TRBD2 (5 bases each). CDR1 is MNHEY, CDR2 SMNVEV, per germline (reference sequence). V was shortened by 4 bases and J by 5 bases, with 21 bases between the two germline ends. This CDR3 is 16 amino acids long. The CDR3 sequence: CASSSIGTTILDEQYF. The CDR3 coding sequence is TGTGCCAGCAGTTCCATCGGGACCACCATTCTTGACGAGCAGTACTTC.

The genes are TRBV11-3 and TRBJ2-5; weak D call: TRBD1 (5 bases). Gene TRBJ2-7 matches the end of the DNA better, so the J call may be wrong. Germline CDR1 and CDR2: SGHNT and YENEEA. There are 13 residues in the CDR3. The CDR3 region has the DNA TGTGCCAGCTCTTGGGGCAGGAACTACGAGCAGTACTTC. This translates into CASSWGRNYEQYF.

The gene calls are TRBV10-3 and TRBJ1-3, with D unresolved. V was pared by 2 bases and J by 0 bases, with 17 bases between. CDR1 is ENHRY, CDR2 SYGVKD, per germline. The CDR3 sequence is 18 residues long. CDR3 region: CAISENRPESFSGNTIYF. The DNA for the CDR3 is TGTGCCATCAGTGAGAATCGCCCGGAGAGCTTCTCTGGAAACACCATATATTTT.

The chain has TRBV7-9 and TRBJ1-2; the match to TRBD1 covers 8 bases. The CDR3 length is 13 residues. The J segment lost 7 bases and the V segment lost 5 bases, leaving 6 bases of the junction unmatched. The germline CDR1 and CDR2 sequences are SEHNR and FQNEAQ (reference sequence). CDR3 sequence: CASSQGQAGGYTF. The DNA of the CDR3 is TGTGCCAGCAGCCAGGGACAGGCCGGTGGCTACACCTTC.

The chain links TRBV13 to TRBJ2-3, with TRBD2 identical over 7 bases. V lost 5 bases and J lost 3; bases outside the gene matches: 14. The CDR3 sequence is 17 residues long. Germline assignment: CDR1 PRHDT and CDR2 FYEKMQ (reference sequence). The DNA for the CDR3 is TGTGCCAGCAGCCAACGACAAATGGGCGGGGGAACAGATACGCAGTATTTT. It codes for CASSQRQMGGGTDTQYF.

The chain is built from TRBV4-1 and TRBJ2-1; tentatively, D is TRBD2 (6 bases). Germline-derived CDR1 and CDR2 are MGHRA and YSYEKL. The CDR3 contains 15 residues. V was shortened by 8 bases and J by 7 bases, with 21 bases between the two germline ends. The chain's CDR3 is CASGGGVIQLNEQFF. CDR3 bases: TGCGCCAGCGGGGGAGGAGTGATACAGCTAAATGAGCAGTTCTTC.

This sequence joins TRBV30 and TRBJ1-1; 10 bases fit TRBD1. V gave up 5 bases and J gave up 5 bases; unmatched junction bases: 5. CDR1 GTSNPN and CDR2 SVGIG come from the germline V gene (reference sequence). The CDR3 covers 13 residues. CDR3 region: CAWDRGQGTEAFF. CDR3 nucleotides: TGTGCCTGGGATCGGGGACAGGGGACTGAAGCTTTCTTT.

CDR3 region: CATSRALAGGTDTQYF. Written as DNA, the CDR3 is TGTGCCACCAGCAGAGCCCTAGCGGGGGGCACAGATACGCAGTATTTT. V is TRBV15 and J is TRBJ2-3; 10 bases line up with TRBD2. CDR1 is LNHNV, CDR2 YYDKDF, per germline (reference sequence). Trimming at V came to 1 base and at J to 1 base, leaving 2 bases not matched to a gene. The CDR3 runs 16 residues.

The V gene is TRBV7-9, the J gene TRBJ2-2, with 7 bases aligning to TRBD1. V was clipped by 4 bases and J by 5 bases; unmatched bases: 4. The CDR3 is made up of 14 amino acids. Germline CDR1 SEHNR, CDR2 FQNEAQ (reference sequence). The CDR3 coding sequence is TGTGCCAGCAGCTCGTACAGGGGAACCGGGGAGCTGTTTTTT. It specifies CASSSYRGTGELFF.

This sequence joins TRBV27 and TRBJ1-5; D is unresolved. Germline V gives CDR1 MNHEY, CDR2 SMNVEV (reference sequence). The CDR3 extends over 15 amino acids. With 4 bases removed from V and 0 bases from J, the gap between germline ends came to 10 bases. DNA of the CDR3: TGTGCCAGCAGTTCGATCTTTCCTAGCAATCAGCCCCAGCATTTT. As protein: CASSSIFPSNQPQHF.

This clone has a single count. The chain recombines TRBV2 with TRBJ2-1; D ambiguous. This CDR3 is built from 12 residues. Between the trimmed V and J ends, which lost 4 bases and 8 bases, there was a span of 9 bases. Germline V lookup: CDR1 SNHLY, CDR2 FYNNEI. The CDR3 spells CASSVQDDEQFF. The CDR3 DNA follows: TGTGCCAGCAGTGTTCAGGACGATGAGCAGTTCTTC. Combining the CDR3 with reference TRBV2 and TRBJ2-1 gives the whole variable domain EPEVTQTPSHQVTQMGQEVILRCVPISNHLYFYWYRQILGQKVEFLVSFYNNEISEKSEIFDDQFSVERPDGSNFTLKIRSTKLEDSAMYFCASSVQDDEQFFGPGTRLTVL.

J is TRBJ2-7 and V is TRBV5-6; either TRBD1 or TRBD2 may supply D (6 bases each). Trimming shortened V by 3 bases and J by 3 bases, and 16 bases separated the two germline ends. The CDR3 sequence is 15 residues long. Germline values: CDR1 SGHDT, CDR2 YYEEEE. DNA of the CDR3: TGTGCCAGCAGCTACGGGACGAAGGGGGGCTACGAGCAGTACTTC. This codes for CASSYGTKGGYEQYF.

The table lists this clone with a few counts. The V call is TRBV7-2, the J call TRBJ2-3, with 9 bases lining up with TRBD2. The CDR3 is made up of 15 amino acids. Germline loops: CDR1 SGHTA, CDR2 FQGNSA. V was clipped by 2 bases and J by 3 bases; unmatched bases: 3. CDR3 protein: CASSLNSGGTDTQYF. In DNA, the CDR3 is TGTGCCAGCAGCTTAAATAGCGGGGGAACAGATACGCAGTATTTT.

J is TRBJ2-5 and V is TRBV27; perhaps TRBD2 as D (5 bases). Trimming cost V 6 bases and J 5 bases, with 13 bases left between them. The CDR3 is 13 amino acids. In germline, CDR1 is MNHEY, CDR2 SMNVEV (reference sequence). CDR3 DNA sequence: TGTGCCAGCAGGGTGGCGGGTGGGGAGACCCAGTACTTC. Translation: CASRVAGGETQYF.

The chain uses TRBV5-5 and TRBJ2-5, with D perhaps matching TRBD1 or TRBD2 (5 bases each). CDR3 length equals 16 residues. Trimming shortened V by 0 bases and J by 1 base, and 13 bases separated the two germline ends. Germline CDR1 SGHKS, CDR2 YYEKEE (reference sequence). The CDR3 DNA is TGTGCCAGCAGCTTGGGACAGACTATAGGCCAAGAGACCCAGTACTTC. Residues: CASSLGQTIGQETQYF.

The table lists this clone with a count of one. CDR3 sequence: CASSPRDTGAAQPQHF. CDR3 DNA sequence: TGTGCCAGCAGCCCTCGAGACACTGGGGCGGCTCAGCCCCAGCATTTT. The rearrangement uses TRBV5-5 and TRBJ1-5, with D possibly matching TRBD1 (5 bases). Germline CDR1 is SGHKS and CDR2 is YYEKEE (reference sequence). The CDR3 totals 16 residues. V lost 4 bases and J lost 6, with 20 bases in between.

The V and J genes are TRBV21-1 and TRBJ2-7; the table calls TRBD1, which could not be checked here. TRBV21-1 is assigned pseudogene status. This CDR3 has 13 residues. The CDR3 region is CASLQGGGSEQYF. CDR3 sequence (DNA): TGTGCCAGCCTGCAAGGGGGCGGGTCCGAGCAGTACTTC.

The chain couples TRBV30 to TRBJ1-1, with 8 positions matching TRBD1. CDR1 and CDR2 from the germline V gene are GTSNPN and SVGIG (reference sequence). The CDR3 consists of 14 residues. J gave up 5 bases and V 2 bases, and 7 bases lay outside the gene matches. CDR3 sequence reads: CAWSKTGGWTEAFF. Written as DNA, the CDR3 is TGTGCCTGGAGTAAAACAGGGGGATGGACTGAAGCTTTCTTT. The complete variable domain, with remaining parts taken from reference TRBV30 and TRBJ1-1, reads SQTIHQWPATLVQPVGSPLSLECTVEGTSNPNLYWYRQAAGRGLQLLFYSVGIGQISSEVPQNLSASRPQDRQFILSSKKLLLSDSGFYLCAWSKTGGWTEAFFGQGTRLTVV.

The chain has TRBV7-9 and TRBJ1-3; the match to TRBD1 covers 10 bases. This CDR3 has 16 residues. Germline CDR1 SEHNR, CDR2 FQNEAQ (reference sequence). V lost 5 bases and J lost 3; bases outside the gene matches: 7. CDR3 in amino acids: CASSARQGAGGNTIYF. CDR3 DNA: TGTGCCAGCAGCGCTCGACAGGGGGCAGGTGGAAACACCATATATTTT.

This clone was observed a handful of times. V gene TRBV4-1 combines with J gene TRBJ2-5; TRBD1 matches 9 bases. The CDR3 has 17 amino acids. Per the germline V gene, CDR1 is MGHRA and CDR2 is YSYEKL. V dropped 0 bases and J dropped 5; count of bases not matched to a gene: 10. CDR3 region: CASSQDGTGQGWETQYF. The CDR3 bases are TGCGCCAGCAGCCAAGATGGGACGGGACAGGGTTGGGAGACCCAGTACTTC.

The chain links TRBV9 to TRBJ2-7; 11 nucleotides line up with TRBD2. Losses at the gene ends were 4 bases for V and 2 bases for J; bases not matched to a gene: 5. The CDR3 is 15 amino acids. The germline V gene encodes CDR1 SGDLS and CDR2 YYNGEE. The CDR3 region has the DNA TGTGCCAGCAGCCTACTAGCGGGGGAAGCCTACGAGCAGTACTTC. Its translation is CASSLLAGEAYEQYF.

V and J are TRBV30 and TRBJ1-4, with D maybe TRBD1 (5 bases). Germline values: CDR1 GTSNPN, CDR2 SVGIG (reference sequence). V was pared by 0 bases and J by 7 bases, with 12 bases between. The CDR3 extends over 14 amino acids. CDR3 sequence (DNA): TGTGCCTGGAGTGTAAGGCGCAGGGTTGAAAAACTGTTTTTT. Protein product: CAWSVRRRVEKLFF.

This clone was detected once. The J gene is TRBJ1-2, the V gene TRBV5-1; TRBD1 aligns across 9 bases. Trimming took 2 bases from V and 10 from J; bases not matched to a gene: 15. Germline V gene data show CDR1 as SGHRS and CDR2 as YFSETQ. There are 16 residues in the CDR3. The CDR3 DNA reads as TGCGCCAGCAGCTTCTCTCCGGGACAGGGTGTCGATGTCTACACCTTC. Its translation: CASSFSPGQGVDVYTF.

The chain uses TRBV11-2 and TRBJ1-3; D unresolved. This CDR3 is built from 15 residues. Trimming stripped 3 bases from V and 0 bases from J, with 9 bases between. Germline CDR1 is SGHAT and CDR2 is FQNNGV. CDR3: CASSLFRGSGNTIYF. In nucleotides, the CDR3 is TGTGCCAGCAGCTTGTTCCGCGGCTCTGGAAACACCATATATTTT.

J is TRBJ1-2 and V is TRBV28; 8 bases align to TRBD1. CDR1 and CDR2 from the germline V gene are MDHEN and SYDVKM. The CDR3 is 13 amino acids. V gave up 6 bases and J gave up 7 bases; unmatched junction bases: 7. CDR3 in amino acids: CASSLQGVGGYTF. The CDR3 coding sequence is TGTGCCAGCAGCCTACAGGGGGTAGGTGGCTACACCTTC.

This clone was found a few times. This CDR3 reads CASSTRKDSQNSYEQYF. The CDR3 coding sequence is TGTGCCAGCAGTACCCGTAAGGACAGCCAAAACTCCTACGAGCAGTACTTC. The chain has TRBV27 and TRBJ2-7, with D possibly TRBD1 on 6 matching bases. The germline V and J ends were trimmed by 5 bases and 0 bases, with 20 bases remaining between them. The germline V gene has CDR1 MNHEY and CDR2 SMNVEV (reference sequence). This CDR3 region has 17 residues.

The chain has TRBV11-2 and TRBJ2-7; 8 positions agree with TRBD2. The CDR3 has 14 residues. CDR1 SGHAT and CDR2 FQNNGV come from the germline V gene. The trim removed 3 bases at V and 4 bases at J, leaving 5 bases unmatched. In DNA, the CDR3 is TGTGCCAGCAGCTTCTCGGGGGGGAAGTACGAGCAGTACTTC. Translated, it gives CASSFSGGKYEQYF.

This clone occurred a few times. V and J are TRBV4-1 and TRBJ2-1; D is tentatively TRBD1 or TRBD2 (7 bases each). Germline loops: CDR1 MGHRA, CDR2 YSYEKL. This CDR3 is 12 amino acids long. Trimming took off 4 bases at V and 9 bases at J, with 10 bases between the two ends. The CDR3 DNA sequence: TGCGCCAGCAGCCCAGGGGGGGGTGAGCAGTTCTTC. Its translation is CASSPGGGEQFF.